This passage covers 3 T cell receptor beta chains from one sample sequenced in a study of human T cells and chemical hapten exposure. One entry per CDR3 protein, called by TCRdb with MiXCR from the RACE reads. Of 70,000 to 85,000 distinct CDR3 sequences in the sample, roughly 8.7% are singletons; the top ten hold 1.5% to 1.7%. Time point meaning: healthy volunteer bleed at 6 weeks. The study extracted total RNA from unfractionated whole blood. The sample taken for sequencing was whole blood. The receptors here all came from a male donor in good health. Some clones in this sample may be carry-over from other donors' samples.

This clonotype was observed a handful of times. The genes are TRBV18 and TRBJ2-7; 10 positions agree with TRBD1. The junction had 7 bases not matched to a gene; V was cut back by 6 bases and J by 5 bases. CDR3 length: 14 residues. CDR1 and CDR2 from the germline V gene are KGHSH and LQKENI. The CDR3 protein is CASSPGTGVDEQYF. CDR3 in DNA: TGTGCCAGCTCCCCCGGGACAGGGGTGGACGAGCAGTACTTC.

This clonotype was seen once. V gene TRBV20-1 combines with J gene TRBJ1-5; 8 bases match TRBD1. CDR1 is DFQATT and CDR2 is SNEGSKA in the germline V gene (reference sequence). The CDR3 length is 16 residues. The trim removed 3 bases at V and 3 bases at J, leaving 10 bases unmatched. The CDR3 region has the DNA TGCAGTGCTAGTCCACGGGCAGGGGGCTACAATCAGCCCCAGCATTTT. This codes for CSASPRAGGYNQPQHF.

This clonotype was observed a few times. V and J are TRBV28 and TRBJ2-3, with D tentatively TRBD2 (6 bases). Germline CDR1 is MDHEN and CDR2 is SYDVKM. Deletions cut 6 bases from V and 11 bases from J, with 15 bases between. The CDR3 totals 12 residues. The CDR3 nucleotides read TGTGCCAGCAGCCGCGGGGCCCAATGGCAGTATTTT. Its translation: CASSRGAQWQYF.